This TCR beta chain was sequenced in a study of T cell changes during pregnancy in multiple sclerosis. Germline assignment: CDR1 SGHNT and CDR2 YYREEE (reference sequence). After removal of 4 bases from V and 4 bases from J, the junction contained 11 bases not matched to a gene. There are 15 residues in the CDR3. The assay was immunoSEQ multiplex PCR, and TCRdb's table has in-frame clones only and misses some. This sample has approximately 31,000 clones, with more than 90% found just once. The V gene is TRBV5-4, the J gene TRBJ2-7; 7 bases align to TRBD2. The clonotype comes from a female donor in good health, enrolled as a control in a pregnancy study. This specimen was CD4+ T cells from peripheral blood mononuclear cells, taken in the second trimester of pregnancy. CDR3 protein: CASSPSAGASYEQYF. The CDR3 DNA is TGTGCCAGCAGCCCCTCCGCGGGAGCATCTTACGAGCAGTACTTC.